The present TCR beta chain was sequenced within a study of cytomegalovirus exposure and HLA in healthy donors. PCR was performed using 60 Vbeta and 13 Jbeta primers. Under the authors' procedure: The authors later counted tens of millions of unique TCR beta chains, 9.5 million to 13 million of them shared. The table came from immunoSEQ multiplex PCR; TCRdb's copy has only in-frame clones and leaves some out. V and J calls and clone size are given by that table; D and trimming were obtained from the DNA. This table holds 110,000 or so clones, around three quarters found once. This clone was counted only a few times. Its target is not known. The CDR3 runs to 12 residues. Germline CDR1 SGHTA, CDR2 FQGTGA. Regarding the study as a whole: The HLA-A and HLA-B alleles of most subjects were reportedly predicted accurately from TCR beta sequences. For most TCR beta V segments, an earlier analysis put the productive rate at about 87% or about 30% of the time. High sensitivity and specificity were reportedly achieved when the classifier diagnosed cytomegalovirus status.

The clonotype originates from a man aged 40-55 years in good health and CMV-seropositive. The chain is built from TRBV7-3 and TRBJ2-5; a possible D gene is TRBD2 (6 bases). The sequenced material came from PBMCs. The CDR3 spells CPPRGTQETQYF. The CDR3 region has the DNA TGTCCCCCCCGGGGGACTCAAGAGACCCAGTACTTC.